The following is a T cell receptor beta chain sequence with its context. Its antigen remains unidentified. V lost 7 bases and J lost 9; bases outside the gene matches: 6. This CDR3 comprises 12 residues. Germline V gives CDR1 SGHRS, CDR2 YFSETQ. This was the immunoSEQ version 4 assay in survey mode. TCRdb keeps only in-frame clones here, not all; method: immunoSEQ multiplex PCR. The data contain around 40,000 clones, about 85% of them singletons. This entry belongs to a study of persistence of HIV-infected CD4 T cells. Study details: A couple of participants gave one leukapheresis sample; others gave up to about 180 mL blood repeatedly.

Study-wide results and caveats: Antigen-responding cells were enriched for degenerate expanded CDR3beta sequences. Within sorted populations, more oligoclonal TCRs accompanied more oligoclonal proviruses.

Anti-CD3/anti-CD28 beads served as a nonspecific positive control stimulus. Sorting selected CD4+ T cells upregulating both CD40 ligand and CD69. The gene calls are TRBV5-1 and TRBJ2-2, with TRBD2 matching 7 bases. The TCR sequence derives from an adult woman with HIV who was CMV-seropositive. The source was CD4+ T cells sorted from PBMCs after approximately 19-hour stimulation, collected from a patient who received antiretroviral therapy. The CDR3 is CASGREVRELFF. The DNA of the CDR3 is TGCGCCAGCGGACGGGAGGTACGGGAGCTGTTTTTT.